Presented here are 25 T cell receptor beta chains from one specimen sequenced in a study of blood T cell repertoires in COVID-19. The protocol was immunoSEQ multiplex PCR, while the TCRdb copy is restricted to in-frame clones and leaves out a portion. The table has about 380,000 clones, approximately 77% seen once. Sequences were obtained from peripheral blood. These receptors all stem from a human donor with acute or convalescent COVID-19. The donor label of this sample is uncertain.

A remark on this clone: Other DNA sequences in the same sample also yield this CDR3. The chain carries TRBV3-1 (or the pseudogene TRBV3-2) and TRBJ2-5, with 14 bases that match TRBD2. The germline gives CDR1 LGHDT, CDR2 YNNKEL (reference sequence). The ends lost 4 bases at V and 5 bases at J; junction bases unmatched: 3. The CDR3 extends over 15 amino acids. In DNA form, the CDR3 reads TGTGCCAGCAGCCTTCGGACTAGCGGGGGGGAGACCCAGTACTTC. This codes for CASSLRTSGGETQYF.

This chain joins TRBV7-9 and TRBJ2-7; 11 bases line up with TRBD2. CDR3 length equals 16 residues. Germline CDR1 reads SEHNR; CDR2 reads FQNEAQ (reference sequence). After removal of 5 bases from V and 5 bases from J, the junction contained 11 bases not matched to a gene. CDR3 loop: CASSPALAGGRNEQYF. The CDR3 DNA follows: TGTGCCAGCAGCCCTGCCTTAGCGGGGGGGAGGAACGAGCAGTACTTC.

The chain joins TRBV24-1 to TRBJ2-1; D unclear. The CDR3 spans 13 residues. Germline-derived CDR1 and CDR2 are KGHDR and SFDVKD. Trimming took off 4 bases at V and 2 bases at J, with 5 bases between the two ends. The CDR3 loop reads CATSDNAYNEQFF. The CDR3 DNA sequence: TGTGCCACCAGTGACAATGCCTACAATGAGCAGTTCTTC.

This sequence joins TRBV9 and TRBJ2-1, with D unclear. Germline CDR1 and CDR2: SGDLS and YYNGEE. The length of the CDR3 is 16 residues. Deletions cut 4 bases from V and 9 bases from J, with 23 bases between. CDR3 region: CASSPPGSSVVSEQFF. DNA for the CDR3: TGTGCCAGCAGCCCCCCGGGTAGTTCTGTGGTGAGTGAGCAGTTCTTC.

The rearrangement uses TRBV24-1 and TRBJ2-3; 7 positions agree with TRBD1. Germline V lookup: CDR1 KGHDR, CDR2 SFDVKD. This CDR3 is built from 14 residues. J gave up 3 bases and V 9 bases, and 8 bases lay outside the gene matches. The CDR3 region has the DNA TGTGCCACCGCCTCTGGGACAGCAACAGATACGCAGTATTTT. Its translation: CATASGTATDTQYF.

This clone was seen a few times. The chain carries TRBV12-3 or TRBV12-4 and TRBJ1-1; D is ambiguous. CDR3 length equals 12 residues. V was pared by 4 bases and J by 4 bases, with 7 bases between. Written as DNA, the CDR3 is TGTGCCAGCAGTTCCCGGAGCACTGAAGCTTTCTTT. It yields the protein CASSSRSTEAFF.

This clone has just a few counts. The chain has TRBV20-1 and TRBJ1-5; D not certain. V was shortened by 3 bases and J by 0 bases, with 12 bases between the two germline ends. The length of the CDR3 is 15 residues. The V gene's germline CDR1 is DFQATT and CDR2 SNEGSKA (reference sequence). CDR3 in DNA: TGCAGTGCTAGTAGACTGTTCTTTAGCAATCAGCCCCAGCATTTT. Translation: CSASRLFFSNQPQHF.

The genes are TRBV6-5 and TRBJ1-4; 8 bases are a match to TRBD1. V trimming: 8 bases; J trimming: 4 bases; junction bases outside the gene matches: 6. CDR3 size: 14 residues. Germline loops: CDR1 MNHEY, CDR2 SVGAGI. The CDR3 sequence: CASHRDRNNEKLFF. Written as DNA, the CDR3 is TGTGCCAGCCACCGGGACAGGAATAATGAAAAACTGTTTTTT.

In nucleotides, the CDR3 is TGTGCCAGCAGCACAGGAGACAGGTCCCCCTACGAGCAGTACTTC. This gives the protein CASSTGDRSPYEQYF. The chain uses TRBV3-1 (or the pseudogene TRBV3-2) and TRBJ2-7; maybe TRBD1 (6 bases). This CDR3 has 15 residues. The V gene's germline CDR1 is LGHDT and CDR2 YNNKEL (reference sequence). Trimming removed 5 bases from V and 2 bases from J, with 16 bases in between.

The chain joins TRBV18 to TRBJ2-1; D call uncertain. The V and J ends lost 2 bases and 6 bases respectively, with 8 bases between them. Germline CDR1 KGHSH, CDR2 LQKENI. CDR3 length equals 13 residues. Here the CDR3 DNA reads TGTGCCAGCTCACCAGATAGTGGCAATGAGCAGTTCTTC. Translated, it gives CASSPDSGNEQFF.

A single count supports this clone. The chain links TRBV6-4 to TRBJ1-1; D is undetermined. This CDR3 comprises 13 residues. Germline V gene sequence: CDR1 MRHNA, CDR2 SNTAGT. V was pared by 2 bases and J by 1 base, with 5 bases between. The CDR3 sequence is CASSDNRNTEAFF. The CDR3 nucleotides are TGTGCCAGCAGTGACAACAGGAACACTGAAGCTTTCTTT.

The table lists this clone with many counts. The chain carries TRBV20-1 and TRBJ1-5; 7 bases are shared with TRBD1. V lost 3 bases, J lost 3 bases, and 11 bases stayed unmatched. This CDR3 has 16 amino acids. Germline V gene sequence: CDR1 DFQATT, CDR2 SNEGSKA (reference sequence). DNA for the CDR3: TGCAGTGCTAGTCCAGGGGGATCGGGCTTCAATCAGCCCCAGCATTTT. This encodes CSASPGGSGFNQPQHF.

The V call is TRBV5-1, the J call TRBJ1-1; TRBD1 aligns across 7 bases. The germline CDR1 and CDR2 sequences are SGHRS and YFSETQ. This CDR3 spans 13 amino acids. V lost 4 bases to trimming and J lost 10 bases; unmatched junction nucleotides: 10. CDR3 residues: CASSILTGQGAFF. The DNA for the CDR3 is TGCGCCAGCAGCATACTGACAGGGCAAGGAGCTTTCTTT.

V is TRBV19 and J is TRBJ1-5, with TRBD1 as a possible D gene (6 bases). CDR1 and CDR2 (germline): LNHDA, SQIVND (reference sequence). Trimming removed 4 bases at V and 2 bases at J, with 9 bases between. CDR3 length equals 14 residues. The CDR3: CASSRTVGNQPQHF. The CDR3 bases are TGTGCCAGTAGTAGGACAGTTGGCAATCAGCCCCAGCATTTT. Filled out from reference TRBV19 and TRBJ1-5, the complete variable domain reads DGGITQSPKYLFRKEGQNVTLSCEQNLNHDAMYWYRQDPGQGLRLIYYSQIVNDFQKGDIAEGYSVSREKKESFPLTVTSAQKNPTAFYLCASSRTVGNQPQHFGDGTRLSIL.

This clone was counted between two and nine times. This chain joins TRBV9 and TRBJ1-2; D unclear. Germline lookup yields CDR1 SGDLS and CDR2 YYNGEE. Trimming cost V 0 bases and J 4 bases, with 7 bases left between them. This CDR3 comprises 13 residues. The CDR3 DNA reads TGTGCCAGCAGCGTAGGCTGGAGCTATGGCTACACCTTC. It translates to CASSVGWSYGYTF.

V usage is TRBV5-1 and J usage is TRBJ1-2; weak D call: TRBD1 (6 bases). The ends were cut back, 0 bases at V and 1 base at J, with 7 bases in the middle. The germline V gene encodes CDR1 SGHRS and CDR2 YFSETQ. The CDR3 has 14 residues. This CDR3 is CASSLAGDNYGYTF. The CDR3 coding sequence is TGCGCCAGCAGCTTGGCAGGGGATAACTATGGCTACACCTTC.

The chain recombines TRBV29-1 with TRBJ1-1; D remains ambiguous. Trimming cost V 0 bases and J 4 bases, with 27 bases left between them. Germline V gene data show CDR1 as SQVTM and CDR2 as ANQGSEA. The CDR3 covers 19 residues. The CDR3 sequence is CSVEDARTPQSGLGTEAFF. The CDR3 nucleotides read TGCAGCGTTGAAGATGCTAGGACTCCCCAAAGCGGGCTGGGCACTGAAGCTTTCTTT.

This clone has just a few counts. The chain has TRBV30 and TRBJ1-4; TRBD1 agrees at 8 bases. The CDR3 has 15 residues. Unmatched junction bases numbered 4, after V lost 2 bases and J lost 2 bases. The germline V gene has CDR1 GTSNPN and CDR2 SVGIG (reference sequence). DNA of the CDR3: TGTGCCTGGAGTACCGACAGGGGCACTAATGAAAAACTGTTTTTT. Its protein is CAWSTDRGTNEKLFF.

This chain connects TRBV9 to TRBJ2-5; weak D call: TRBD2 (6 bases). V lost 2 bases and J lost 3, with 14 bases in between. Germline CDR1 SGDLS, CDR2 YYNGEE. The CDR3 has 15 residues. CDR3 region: CASSVRDSVKETQYF. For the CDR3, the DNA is TGTGCCAGCAGCGTCCGGGACTCGGTGAAAGAGACCCAGTACTTC.

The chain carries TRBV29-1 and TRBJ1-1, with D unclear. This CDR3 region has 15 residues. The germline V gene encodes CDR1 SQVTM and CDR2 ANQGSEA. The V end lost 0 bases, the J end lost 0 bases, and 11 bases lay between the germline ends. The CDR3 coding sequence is TGCAGCGTTGAAGATCGTGGCACGTTGAACACTGAAGCTTTCTTT. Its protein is CSVEDRGTLNTEAFF.

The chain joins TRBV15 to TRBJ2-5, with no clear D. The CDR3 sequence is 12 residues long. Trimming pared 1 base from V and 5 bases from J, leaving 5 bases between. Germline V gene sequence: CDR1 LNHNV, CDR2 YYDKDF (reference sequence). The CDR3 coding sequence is TGTGCCACCAGCAGAGTCGGGGAGACCCAGTACTTC. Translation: CATSRVGETQYF.

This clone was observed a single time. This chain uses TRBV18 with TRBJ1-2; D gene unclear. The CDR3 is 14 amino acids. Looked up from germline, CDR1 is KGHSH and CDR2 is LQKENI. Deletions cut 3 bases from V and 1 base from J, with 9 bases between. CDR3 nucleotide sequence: TGTGCCAGCTCACCCGGTAGCAATAACTATGGCTACACCTTC. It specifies CASSPGSNNYGYTF.

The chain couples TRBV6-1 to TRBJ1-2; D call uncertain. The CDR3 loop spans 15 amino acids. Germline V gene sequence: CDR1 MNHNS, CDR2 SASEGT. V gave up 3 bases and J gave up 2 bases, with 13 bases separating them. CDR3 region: CASSDGPHLNYGYTF. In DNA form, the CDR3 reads TGTGCCAGCAGTGATGGGCCCCATCTCAACTATGGCTACACCTTC.

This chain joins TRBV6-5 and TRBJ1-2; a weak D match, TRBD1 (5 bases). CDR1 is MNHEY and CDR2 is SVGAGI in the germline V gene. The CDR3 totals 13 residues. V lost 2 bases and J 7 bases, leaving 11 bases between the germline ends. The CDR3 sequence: CASSYVGRGGYTF. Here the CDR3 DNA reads TGTGCCAGCAGTTACGTGGGGCGAGGTGGCTACACCTTC.

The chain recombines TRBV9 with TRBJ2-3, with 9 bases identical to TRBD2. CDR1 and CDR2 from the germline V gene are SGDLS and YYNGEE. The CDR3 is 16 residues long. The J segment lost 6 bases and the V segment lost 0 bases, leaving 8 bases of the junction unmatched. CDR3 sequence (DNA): TGTGCCAGCAGCGTAGTAGCGGGAGCCTTCTTGGATACGCAGTATTTT. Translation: CASSVVAGAFLDTQYF. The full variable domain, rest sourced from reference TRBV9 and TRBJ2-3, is DSGVTQTPKHLITATGQRVTLRCSPRSGDLSVYWYQQSLDQGLQFLIQYYNGEERAKGNILERFSAQQFPDLHSELNLSSLELGDSALYFCASSVVAGAFLDTQYFGPGTRLTVL.